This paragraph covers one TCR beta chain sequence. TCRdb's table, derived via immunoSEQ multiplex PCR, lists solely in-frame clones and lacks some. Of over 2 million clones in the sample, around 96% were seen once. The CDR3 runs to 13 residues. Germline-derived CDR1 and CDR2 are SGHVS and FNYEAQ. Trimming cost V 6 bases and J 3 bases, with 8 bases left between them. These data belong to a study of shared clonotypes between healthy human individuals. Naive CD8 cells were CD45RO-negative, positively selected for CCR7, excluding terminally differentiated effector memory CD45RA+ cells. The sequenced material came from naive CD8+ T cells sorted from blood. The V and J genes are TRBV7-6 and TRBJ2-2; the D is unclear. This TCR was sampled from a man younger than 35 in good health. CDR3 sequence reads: CASRNGDTGELFF. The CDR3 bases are TGTGCCAGCAGAAATGGGGACACCGGGGAGCTGTTTTTT.